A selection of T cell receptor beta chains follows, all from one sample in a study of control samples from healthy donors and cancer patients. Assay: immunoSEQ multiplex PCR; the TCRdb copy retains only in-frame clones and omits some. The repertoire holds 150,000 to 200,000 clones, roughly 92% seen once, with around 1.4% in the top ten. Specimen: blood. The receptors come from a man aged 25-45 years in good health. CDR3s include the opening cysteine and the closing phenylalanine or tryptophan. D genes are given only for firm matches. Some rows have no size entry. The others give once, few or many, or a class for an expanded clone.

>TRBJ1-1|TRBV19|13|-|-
TGTGCCAGTAGTACGGACAGAGACACTGAAGCTTTCTTT
CASSTDRDTEAFF
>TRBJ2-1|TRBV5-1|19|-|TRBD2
TGCGCCAGCAGCTTGGCTTCCGGGAGCGGGAGGGTTACGGACAATGAGCAGTTCTTC
CASSLASGSGRVTDNEQFF
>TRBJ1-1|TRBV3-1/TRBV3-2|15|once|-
TGTGCCAGCAGCCAAGCGAGGGGAGGTAGCACTGAAGCTTTCTTT
CASSQARGGSTEAFF
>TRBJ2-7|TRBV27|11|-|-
TGTGCCAGCAGTACGTCCTACGAGCAGTACTTC
CASSTSYEQYF
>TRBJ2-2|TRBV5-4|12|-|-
TGTGCCAGCTCAGGGGAATCCGGGGAGCTGTTTTTT
CASSGESGELFF
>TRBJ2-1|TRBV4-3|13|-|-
TGCGCCAGCAGCCAAGAGGGTGGGAATGAGCAGTTCTTC
CASSQEGGNEQFF
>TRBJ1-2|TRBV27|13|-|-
TGTGCCAGCAGGAGGACAGCCTCCTATGGCTACACCTTC
CASRRTASYGYTF
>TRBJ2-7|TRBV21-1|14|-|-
TGTGCCAGCAGCAAACCGGACAGGGGGCGCGAGCAGTACTTC
CASSKPDRGREQYF
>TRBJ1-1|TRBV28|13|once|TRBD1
TGTGCCAGCAGGTTGCAGGGGGAACCTGAAGCTTTCTTT
CASRLQGEPEAFF
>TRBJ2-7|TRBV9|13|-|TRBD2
TGTGCCAGCAGCCTCGGACTAGCGGGCGAGCAGTACTTC
CASSLGLAGEQYF
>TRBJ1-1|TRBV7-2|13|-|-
TGTGCCAGCAGCTCGACCTCTACAGGGCGCGCTTTCTTT
CASSSTSTGRAFF
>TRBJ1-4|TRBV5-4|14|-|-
TGTGCCAGCAGCTTGGGCAGGGATAATGAAAAACTGTTTTTT
CASSLGRDNEKLFF
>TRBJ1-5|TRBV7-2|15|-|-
TGTGCCAGCAGCGAGGGACTGCATAGCAATCAGCCCCAGCATTTT
CASSEGLHSNQPQHF
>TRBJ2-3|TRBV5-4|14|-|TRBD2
TGTGCCAGCAGTTCGGCTAGCGGGAGTGATACGCAGTATTTT
CASSSASGSDTQYF
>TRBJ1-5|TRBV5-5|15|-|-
TGTGCCAGCAGTCAGGACAGATATAGCAATCAGCCCCAGCATTTT
CASSQDRYSNQPQHF
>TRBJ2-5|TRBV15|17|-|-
TGTGCCACCAGCAGAGATACCGCGCTGGTGGGACGGGAGACCCAGTACTTC
CATSRDTALVGRETQYF
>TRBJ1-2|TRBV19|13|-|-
TGTGCCAGTAGTACCGTAGAATACTATGGCTACACCTTC
CASSTVEYYGYTF
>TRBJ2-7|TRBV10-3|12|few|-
TGTGCCATCAGTGGCCAGACCTACGAGCAGTACTTC
CAISGQTYEQYF
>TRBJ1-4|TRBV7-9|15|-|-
TGTGCCAGCAGCTTAAGCGGGGCAACTAATGAAAAACTGTTTTTT
CASSLSGATNEKLFF
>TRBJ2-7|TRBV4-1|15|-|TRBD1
TGCGCCAGCAGCCGATCCGGGACAGGGGGAGACGAGCAGTACTTC
CASSRSGTGGDEQYF
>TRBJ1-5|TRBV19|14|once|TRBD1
TGTGCCAGTACGACAGGGCGTGGGTATCAGCCCCAGCATTTT
CASTTGRGYQPQHF
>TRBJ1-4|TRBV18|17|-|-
TGTGCCAGCTCACAGGATGAAGGACAGACCCTTAATGAAAAACTGTTTTTT
CASSQDEGQTLNEKLFF
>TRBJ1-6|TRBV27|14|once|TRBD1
TGTGCCAGCAGACCAGACAGGGGATCATCACCCCTCCACTTT
CASRPDRGSSPLHF
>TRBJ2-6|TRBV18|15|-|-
TGTGCCAGCTCACCACTTCCCTCTGGGGCCAACGTCCTGACTTTC
CASSPLPSGANVLTF
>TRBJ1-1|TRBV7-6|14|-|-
TGTGCCAGCAGCCCCGGAGGGAGGAACACTGAAGCTTTCTTT
CASSPGGRNTEAFF
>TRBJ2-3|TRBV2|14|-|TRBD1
TGTGCCAGCTGGGGGGTACAGGGGGCAGATACGCAGTATTTT
CASWGVQGADTQYF
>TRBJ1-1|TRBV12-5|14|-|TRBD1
TGTGCTAGTGGTTATACAGGGGGAAGCACTGAAGCTTTCTTT
CASGYTGGSTEAFF
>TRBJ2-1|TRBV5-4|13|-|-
TGTGCCAGCAGCTTTCCTCCAAGCGATGAGCAGTTCTTC
CASSFPPSDEQFF
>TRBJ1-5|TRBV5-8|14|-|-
TGTGCCAGCAGAAGGACAGATAGCAATCAGCCCCAGCATTTT
CASRRTDSNQPQHF
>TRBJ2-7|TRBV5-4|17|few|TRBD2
TGTGCCAGCAGCCCGGGGGGGCTGGGCAGGAGCTCCTACGAGCAGTACTTC
CASSPGGLGRSSYEQYF
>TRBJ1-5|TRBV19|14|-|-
TGTGCCAGTGGAAACTCCCCTAGCAATCAGCCCCAGCATTTT
CASGNSPSNQPQHF
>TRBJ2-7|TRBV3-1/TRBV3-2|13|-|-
TGTGCCAGCAGCCAGAATACGGTTTACGAGCAGTACTTC
CASSQNTVYEQYF
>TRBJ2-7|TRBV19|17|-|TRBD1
TGTGCCAGTAGGCCTCGGCCGGGACAGGGTAGCCCCTACGAGCAGTACTTC
CASRPRPGQGSPYEQYF
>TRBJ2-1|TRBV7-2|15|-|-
TGTGCCAGCAGCTTAGCAGGTTTGGGGGGCAATGAGCAGTTCTTC
CASSLAGLGGNEQFF
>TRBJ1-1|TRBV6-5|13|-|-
TGTGCCAGCAGTCCCCGGGGGGGGACTGAAGCTTTCTTT
CASSPRGGTEAFF
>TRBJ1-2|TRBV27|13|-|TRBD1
TGTGCCAGCAGTTCGGACAGGAGGGGAGGCTACACCTTC
CASSSDRRGGYTF
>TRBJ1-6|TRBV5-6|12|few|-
TGTGCCAGCACCTTCAGTAATTCACCCCTCCACTTT
CASTFSNSPLHF
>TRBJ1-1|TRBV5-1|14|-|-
TGCGCCAGCAGCCGGGGGTCCCCGAACACTGAAGCTTTCTTT
CASSRGSPNTEAFF
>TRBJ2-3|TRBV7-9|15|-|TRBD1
TGTGCCAGCAGCTTGGGACAGGGGGTTACAGATACGCAGTATTTT
CASSLGQGVTDTQYF
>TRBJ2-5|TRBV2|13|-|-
TGTGCCAGCAGGCGGACGGAACAAGAGACCCAGTACTTC
CASRRTEQETQYF
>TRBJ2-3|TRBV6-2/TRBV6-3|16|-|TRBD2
TGTGCCAGCAGCGATGGGACTAGCGGGTGGACAGATACGCAGTATTTT
CASSDGTSGWTDTQYF
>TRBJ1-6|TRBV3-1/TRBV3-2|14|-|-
TGTGCCAGCAGCCACGGAGAGGGCCGGTCACCCCTCCACTTT
CASSHGEGRSPLHF
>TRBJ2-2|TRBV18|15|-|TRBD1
TGTGCCAGCTCACTGGGACAGAAGAACACCGGGGAGCTGTTTTTT
CASSLGQKNTGELFF
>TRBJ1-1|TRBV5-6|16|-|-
TGTGCCAGCAGCGGGATCGGAGGTCAGGGGCACACTGAAGCTTTCTTT
CASSGIGGQGHTEAFF
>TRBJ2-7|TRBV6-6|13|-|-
TGTGCCAGCAGTGACAGTTTAACCTACGAGCAGTACTTC
CASSDSLTYEQYF
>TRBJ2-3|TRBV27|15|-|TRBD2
TGTGCCAGCAGTACACTAGCGGCAAGCACAGATACGCAGTATTTT
CASSTLAASTDTQYF
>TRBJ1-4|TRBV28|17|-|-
TGTGCCAGCAGCCCCCCGGTGGGGGGACCGGCTAATGAAAAACTGTTTTTT
CASSPPVGGPANEKLFF
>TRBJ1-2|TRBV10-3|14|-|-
TGTGCCATCAGTGACTTGACAGCCAACTATGGCTACACCTTC
CAISDLTANYGYTF
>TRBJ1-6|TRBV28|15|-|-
TGTGCCAGCGGGGGCAGAAGCTCCTATAATTCACCCCTCCACTTT
CASGGRSSYNSPLHF
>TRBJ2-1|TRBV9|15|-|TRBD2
TGTGCCAGCAGCGCCAGCGGGATGTCCTACAATGAGCAGTTCTTC
CASSASGMSYNEQFF
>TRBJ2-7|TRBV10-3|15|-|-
TGTGCCATCAGTGAGACCTTACAGGGTACCTACGAGCAGTACTTC
CAISETLQGTYEQYF
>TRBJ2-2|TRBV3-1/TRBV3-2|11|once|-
TGTGCCAGCAGACACACCGGGGAGCTGTTTTTT
CASRHTGELFF
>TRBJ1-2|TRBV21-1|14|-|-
TGTGCCAGCAGCAAAGAGCGGGGAATGAATGGCTACACCTTC
CASSKERGMNGYTF
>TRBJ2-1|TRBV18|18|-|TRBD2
TGTGCCAGCTCACCCATCGTCTCCTTAGCGGGAGGTTACAATGAGCAGTTCTTC
CASSPIVSLAGGYNEQFF
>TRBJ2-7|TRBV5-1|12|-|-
TGCGCCAGCAGGTCTGGAACGTTCGAGCAGTACTTC
CASRSGTFEQYF